The 5 T cell receptor beta chains below come from one sample, sequenced in a study of Graves' ophthalmopathy and Graves' hyperthyroidism. The TCR beta CDR3 regions underwent amplification from RNA transcripts. The first round was an RT-PCR with HTBI primers, and the second round was a multiplex PCR. TCRdb fed the multiplex PCR reads into MiXCR, producing one record per CDR3 protein. Among roughly 500,000 distinct CDR3 sequences listed, 13% to 15% were seen once. Sequenced material: blood. The origin of the receptors is a woman under 40 with Graves' ophthalmopathy.

This clonotype has a count of ten or more. The rearrangement joins TRBV29-1 to TRBJ2-5; possibly TRBD1 or TRBD2 for D (5 bases each). Germline V lookup: CDR1 SQVTM, CDR2 ANQGSEA. The V end was cut by 5 bases, the J end by 3 bases, with 10 bases between. The CDR3 length is 12 residues. CDR3 in DNA: TGCAGCGTTACCCGGGGCGAAGAGACCCAGTACTTC. It encodes CSVTRGEETQYF.

This clonotype was seen just once. V is TRBV20-1 and J is TRBJ1-1, with D hard to call. Trimming removed 3 bases at V and 11 bases at J, with 7 bases between. The CDR3 is 9 amino acids. CDR1 is DFQATT and CDR2 is SNEGSKA in the germline V gene (reference sequence). In DNA, the CDR3 is TGCAGTGCTAGCGGTCCTGCTTTCTTT. The encoded protein is CSASGPAFF.

J is TRBJ2-7 and V is TRBV6-1, with D possibly matching TRBD2 (5 bases). V dropped 1 base and J dropped 4 bases, with 11 bases sitting between them. Germline V gene sequence: CDR1 MNHNS, CDR2 SASEGT. There are 14 residues in the CDR3. CDR3 amino acids: CASSEGRGKYEQYF. The CDR3 DNA reads TGTGCCAGCAGTGAAGGTAGAGGGAAGTACGAGCAGTACTTC.

This clonotype was observed many times. The V and J genes are TRBV20-1 and TRBJ1-2, with no clear D. CDR3 length: 17 residues. Per the germline V gene, CDR1 is DFQATT and CDR2 is SNEGSKA (reference sequence). V lost 0 bases to trimming and J lost 1 base, with 18 bases between them. CDR3 protein: CSARDMDSTLVNYGYTF. Here the CDR3 DNA reads TGCAGTGCTAGAGATATGGACTCGACCTTGGTTAACTATGGCTACACCTTC.

This clonotype was seen many times. V gene TRBV6-1 combines with J gene TRBJ1-6; TRBD1 matches at 9 bases. This CDR3 is 14 amino acids long. Germline assignment: CDR1 MNHNS and CDR2 SASEGT. V was clipped by 5 bases and J by 8 bases; unmatched bases: 4. The CDR3 spells CASSRTGVDSPLHF. The CDR3 region has the DNA TGTGCCAGCAGTCGGACAGGGGTTGATTCACCCCTCCACTTT.